The 21 T cell receptor beta chains below come from one sample, sequenced in a study of shared clonotypes between healthy human individuals. Assay: immunoSEQ multiplex PCR; the TCRdb copy retains only in-frame clones and omits some. The sample has 400,000 to 550,000 clones, approximately 79% seen once. Sequenced: PBMCs. The receptors shown here come from a woman aged 40 to 50 in good health. Some clones in this sample may be carry-over from other donors' samples.

V usage is TRBV5-1 and J usage is TRBJ2-7; D remains ambiguous. CDR3 length: 14 residues. Germline V gene lookup returns CDR1 SGHRS and CDR2 YFSETQ. V gave up 4 bases and J gave up 5 bases, with 16 bases separating them. This CDR3 is CASSPRGLRDEQYF. In nucleotides, the CDR3 is TGCGCCAGCAGCCCTCGAGGCCTCCGAGACGAGCAGTACTTC.

The CDR3 loop is CASSSWAGRNTEAFF. Written as DNA, the CDR3 is TGTGCCAGCAGCTCCTGGGCCGGACGGAACACTGAAGCTTTCTTT. The chain employs TRBV7-9 and TRBJ1-1; D unresolved. CDR3 length: 15 amino acids. V gave up 4 bases and J gave up 1 base, with 13 bases separating them. Germline loops: CDR1 SEHNR, CDR2 FQNEAQ (reference sequence).

The sample holds a few counts of this clone. The rearrangement links TRBV6-5 to TRBJ2-1, with 10 bases fitting TRBD2. V was clipped by 6 bases and J by 9 bases; unmatched bases: 5. Germline V gene sequence: CDR1 MNHEY, CDR2 SVGAGI. The CDR3 sequence is 13 residues long. In DNA, the CDR3 is TGTGCCAGCAGACGGACTAGCGGTGGTGAGCAGTTCTTC. It yields the protein CASRRTSGGEQFF.

This clone is a singleton in its sample. V usage is TRBV19 and J usage is TRBJ2-1, with D perhaps matching TRBD2 (5 bases). Germline V gene sequence: CDR1 LNHDA, CDR2 SQIVND (reference sequence). The ends were cut back, 3 bases at V and 0 bases at J, with 18 bases in the middle. There are 18 residues in the CDR3. The CDR3 region is CASSIAPTGSSSYNEQFF. The CDR3 nucleotides are TGTGCCAGTAGTATCGCTCCAACGGGGAGCAGCTCCTACAATGAGCAGTTCTTC. The full variable domain, with the rest looked up from reference TRBV19 and TRBJ2-1, is DGGITQSPKYLFRKEGQNVTLSCEQNLNHDAMYWYRQDPGQGLRLIYYSQIVNDFQKGDIAEGYSVSREKKESFPLTVTSAQKNPTAFYLCASSIAPTGSSSYNEQFFGPGTRLTVL.

The CDR3 DNA is TGTGCCAGCAGCTTAGCGCGAGGGGGGGAATACGAGCAGTACTTC. Protein: CASSLARGGEYEQYF. The chain links TRBV7-9 to TRBJ2-7, with a possible D match to TRBD2 (7 bases). Germline V lookup: CDR1 SEHNR, CDR2 FQNEAQ (reference sequence). Trimming removed 0 bases from V and 4 bases from J, with 13 bases in between. This CDR3 contains 15 residues. Full variable domain (rest looked up from reference TRBV7-9 and TRBJ2-7): DTGVSQNPRHKITKRGQNVTFRCDPISEHNRLYWYRQTLGQGPEFLTYFQNEAQLEKSRLLSDRFSAERPKGSFSTLEIQRTEQGDSAMYLCASSLARGGEYEQYFGPGTRLTVT.

Only one count was recorded for this clone. The chain has TRBV18 and TRBJ2-2; D may be TRBD1 (5 bases). Trimming removed 3 bases at V and 0 bases at J, with 8 bases between. The CDR3 has 15 residues. CDR1 is KGHSH, CDR2 LQKENI, per germline. The CDR3 sequence is CASSPGPANTGELFF. DNA for the CDR3: TGTGCCAGCTCACCGGGGCCAGCGAACACCGGGGAGCTGTTTTTT.

This clone was detected only a few times. V is TRBV18 and J is TRBJ2-1, with 8 bases matching TRBD2. Trimming cost V 0 bases and J 8 bases; bases outside gene matches: 0. CDR1 and CDR2 from the germline V gene are KGHSH and LQKENI. The CDR3 loop spans 13 amino acids. The DNA of the CDR3 is TGTGCCAGCTCACCACCGACTAGCGATGAGCAGTTCTTC. Its translation: CASSPPTSDEQFF. The entire variable domain, with the rest obtained from reference TRBV18 and TRBJ2-1, is as follows: NAGVMQNPRHLVRRRGQEARLRCSPMKGHSHVYWYRQLPEEGLKFMVYLQKENIIDESGMPKERFSAEFPKEGPSILRIQQVVRGDSAAYFCASSPPTSDEQFFGPGTRLTVL.

This chain joins TRBV2 and TRBJ2-7; 8 bases are a match to TRBD2. V trimming: 5 bases; J trimming: 0 bases; junction bases outside the gene matches: 6. CDR1 and CDR2 (germline): SNHLY, FYNNEI. CDR3 length: 15 residues. For the CDR3, the DNA is TGTGCCAGCAGTCGCGATAGCGGGACCTCCTACGAGCAGTACTTC. Its translation is CASSRDSGTSYEQYF.

The count of this clone is one. The chain has TRBV4-3 and TRBJ1-5, with D possibly being TRBD1 (6 bases). Germline V lookup: CDR1 LGHNA, CDR2 YSLEER. V dropped 2 bases and J dropped 1 base, with 9 bases sitting between them. This CDR3 is 15 amino acids long. DNA for the CDR3: TGCGCCAGCAGCCAACGAACAGGGAGCAATCAGCCCCAGCATTTT. Translating gives CASSQRTGSNQPQHF.

The chain couples TRBV11-2 to TRBJ2-7, with D possibly being TRBD1 or TRBD2 (5 bases each). CDR1 is SGHAT, CDR2 FQNNGV, per germline. Trimming pared 3 bases from V and 3 bases from J, leaving 18 bases between. This CDR3 has 16 amino acids. The DNA of the CDR3 is TGTGCCAGCAGCTTGTTCCCAGCAGGGACCTTCTACGAGCAGTACTTC. Translation: CASSLFPAGTFYEQYF.

The chain couples TRBV6-5 to TRBJ1-1; 7 positions match TRBD1. The CDR3 contains 13 residues. J gave up 4 bases and V 8 bases, and 7 bases lay outside the gene matches. Germline-derived CDR1 and CDR2 are MNHEY and SVGAGI. In DNA form, the CDR3 reads TGTGCCAGCGGATTGACAGGGACCACTGAAGCTTTCTTT. Residues: CASGLTGTTEAFF.

This clone was recorded once. The rearrangement joins TRBV30 to TRBJ2-7; D assignment may be TRBD1 or TRBD2 (6 bases each). CDR1 is GTSNPN, CDR2 SVGIG, per germline (reference sequence). With 3 bases removed from V and 2 bases from J, the gap between germline ends came to 8 bases. The CDR3 covers 12 residues. The CDR3 DNA reads as TGTGCCTGGAGGCGGGACACCTACGAGCAGTACTTC. Translating gives CAWRRDTYEQYF.

The count of this clone is one. The chain links TRBV6-6 to TRBJ2-5; D is uncertain. Deletions cut 5 bases from V and 0 bases from J, with 13 bases between. Germline-derived CDR1 and CDR2 are MNHNY and SVGAGI (reference sequence). The CDR3 consists of 15 residues. The CDR3 coding sequence is TGTGCCAGCAGTCGAAAAGGTGGTAACCAAGAGACCCAGTACTTC. Protein product: CASSRKGGNQETQYF.

The chain links TRBV14 to TRBJ1-3, with TRBD1 identical over 7 bases. V trimming: 3 bases; J trimming: 0 bases; junction bases outside the gene matches: 5. The germline V gene has CDR1 SGHDN and CDR2 FVKESK. The length of the CDR3 is 16 residues. For the CDR3, the DNA is TGTGCCAGCAGCCACCTGGGACAGCTCTCTGGAAACACCATATATTTT. It translates to CASSHLGQLSGNTIYF.

The chain employs TRBV10-2 and TRBJ2-5, with D maybe TRBD1 (5 bases). CDR3 length equals 15 residues. Germline loops: CDR1 WSHSY, CDR2 SAAADI. V gave up 3 bases and J gave up 2 bases, with 13 bases separating them. This CDR3 reads CASSEGSRAQETQYF. Written as DNA, the CDR3 is TGCGCCAGCAGTGAAGGTAGCAGGGCACAAGAGACCCAGTACTTC.

The chain joins TRBV7-9 to TRBJ1-4, with D possibly being TRBD1 (6 bases). This CDR3 contains 15 residues. The V end was cut by 5 bases, the J end by 7 bases, with 17 bases between. Germline CDR1 SEHNR, CDR2 FQNEAQ (reference sequence). Here the CDR3 DNA reads TGTGCCAGCAGCGCGCCCGGAGGAGGGGGTGAAAAACTGTTTTTT. Its translation is CASSAPGGGGEKLFF.

This clone occurred a few times. The chain recombines TRBV18 with TRBJ1-1, with D maybe TRBD1 (6 bases). Germline values: CDR1 KGHSH, CDR2 LQKENI. V lost 2 bases to trimming and J lost 1 base, with 11 bases between them. The CDR3 runs 15 residues. CDR3 coding DNA: TGTGCCAGCTCACCAAGTTCAGGGGAGAACACTGAAGCTTTCTTT. Amino acids: CASSPSSGENTEAFF.

This clone was seen a single time. The rearrangement links TRBV6-1 to TRBJ1-6, with D perhaps matching TRBD1 (5 bases). Germline V gene sequence: CDR1 MNHNS, CDR2 SASEGT. Trimming removed 5 bases from V and 7 bases from J, with 15 bases in between. This CDR3 comprises 15 residues. CDR3 nucleotide sequence: TGTGCCAGCAGTAGATACGGGACTGAGAATTCACCCCTCCACTTT. This gives the protein CASSRYGTENSPLHF.

This chain joins TRBV20-1 and TRBJ2-3, with unresolved D. Trimming stripped 5 bases from V and 2 bases from J, with 5 bases between. Germline CDR1 is DFQATT and CDR2 is SNEGSKA (reference sequence). This CDR3 comprises 11 residues. CDR3: CSAETTDTQYF. In DNA, the CDR3 is TGCAGTGCTGAAACCACAGATACGCAGTATTTT.

The chain is built from TRBV7-9 and TRBJ1-1; TRBD1 agrees at 7 bases. Per germline, CDR1 SEHNR and CDR2 FQNEAQ (reference sequence). Unmatched junction bases numbered 11, after V lost 5 bases and J lost 5 bases. The CDR3 loop spans 15 amino acids. This CDR3 reads CASSTRQGVSTEAFF. The CDR3, as DNA: TGTGCCAGCAGCACCCGACAGGGCGTTTCTACTGAAGCTTTCTTT.

This chain uses TRBV15 with TRBJ2-2; 9 nucleotides align to TRBD1. This CDR3 region has 15 residues. Germline V gene sequence: CDR1 LNHNV, CDR2 YYDKDF (reference sequence). After removal of 4 bases from V and 7 bases from J, the junction contained 7 bases not matched to a gene. The CDR3 DNA is TGTGCCACCAGCACCGGGACAGGGTGGGACGGGGAGCTGTTTTTT. Translated, it gives CATSTGTGWDGELFF.